These 10 T cell receptor beta chains were sequenced from one sample in a study of cytomegalovirus exposure and HLA in healthy donors. PCR primers comprised 60 Vbeta and 13 Jbeta primers. Assay: immunoSEQ multiplex PCR; the TCRdb copy retains only in-frame clones and omits some. The sample lists 95,000 to 100,000 clones, about 80% occurring once. Material: PBMCs. The source of these receptors is a man aged 55-75 years in good health and CMV-seropositive.

V and J are TRBV7-3 and TRBJ2-1; D not certain. Deletions cut 5 bases from V and 0 bases from J, with 11 bases between. The CDR3 contains 15 residues. CDR1 and CDR2 (germline): SGHTA, FQGTGA. CDR3 in DNA: TGTGCCAGCAGCGGCGGTCCGTACTCCTACAATGAGCAGTTCTTC. Protein: CASSGGPYSYNEQFF.

V usage is TRBV2 and J usage is TRBJ2-6; 9 nucleotides line up with TRBD2. CDR1 is SNHLY and CDR2 is FYNNEI in the germline V gene. V was pared by 8 bases and J by 0 bases, with 11 bases of the junction left unmatched. CDR3 length equals 18 residues. The CDR3 DNA sequence: TGTGCCAGCGACTCTGGGGCGGGGGGGATCTCTGGGGCCAACGTCCTGACTTTC. Protein sequence: CASDSGAGGISGANVLTF.

The chain carries TRBV19 and TRBJ1-6; 10 positions agree with TRBD1. Losses at the gene ends were 9 bases for V and 0 bases for J; bases not matched to a gene: 8. CDR3 length: 17 amino acids. Germline V gene data show CDR1 as LNHDA and CDR2 as SQIVND (reference sequence). This CDR3 reads CASKTGGPSSYNSPLHF. The DNA of the CDR3 is TGTGCCAGCAAGACAGGGGGCCCGAGCTCCTATAATTCACCCCTCCACTTT.

CDR3 sequence: CASSLHQQQVGANVLTF. CDR3 coding DNA: TGTGCCAGCAGCCTGCACCAACAACAGGTCGGGGCCAACGTCCTGACTTTC. The rearrangement links TRBV5-4 to TRBJ2-6; TRBD1 is a possible D gene (5 bases). Per the germline V gene, CDR1 is SGHNT and CDR2 is YYREEE (reference sequence). CDR3 length: 17 amino acids. With 4 bases removed from V and 4 bases from J, the gap between germline ends came to 18 bases.

The rearrangement uses TRBV5-8 and TRBJ1-2; TRBD1 might be the D (6 bases). The CDR3 runs to 14 residues. V was pared by 5 bases and J by 4 bases, with 15 bases between. The germline V gene encodes CDR1 SGHTS and CDR2 YDEGEE. The CDR3 bases are TGTGCCAGCAGGGTGACAGGAGGAGGCTATGGCTACACCTTC. Protein: CASRVTGGGYGYTF.

This clone was detected only once. One end of the junction varies from germline; a read error may be responsible. The chain carries TRBV7-9 and TRBJ2-7; 9 nucleotides agree with TRBD1. The length of the CDR3 is 12 residues. Germline-derived CDR1 and CDR2 are SEHNR and FQNEAQ (reference sequence). Here the CDR3 DNA reads TGTTCCAGCAGCTTAGGACAGGGGTGGCAGTACTTC. Translation: CSSSLGQGWQYF.

This clone was seen a few times. The CDR3 protein is CASILEYGYTF. The DNA for the CDR3 is TGTGCCAGCATACTAGAGTATGGCTACACCTTC. V is TRBV2 and J is TRBJ1-2; D is uncertain. This CDR3 region has 11 residues. Germline V gene sequence: CDR1 SNHLY, CDR2 FYNNEI. With 7 bases removed from V and 5 bases from J, the gap between germline ends came to 8 bases.

The J gene is TRBJ2-2, the V gene TRBV6-5, with D possibly matching TRBD2 (5 bases). V was shortened by 2 bases and J by 6 bases, with 16 bases between the two germline ends. Looked up from germline, CDR1 is MNHEY and CDR2 is SVGAGI. This CDR3 contains 16 residues. Written as DNA, the CDR3 is TGTGCCAGCAGTTACACGGACTTAATGGGCGCCGGGGAGCTGTTTTTT. This encodes CASSYTDLMGAGELFF.

V is TRBV10-3 and J is TRBJ2-1; 8 bases align to TRBD2. The CDR3 length is 15 residues. Trimming cost V 4 bases and J 7 bases; bases outside gene matches: 9. Germline V gene lookup returns CDR1 ENHRY and CDR2 SYGVKD. CDR3: CAISGVSGVSNEQFF. The CDR3 coding sequence is TGTGCCATCAGTGGGGTTAGCGGGGTTAGTAATGAGCAGTTCTTC.

The chain combines TRBV7-2 with TRBJ1-4; TRBD1 is a possible D gene (5 bases). In germline, CDR1 is SGHTA, CDR2 FQGNSA. CDR3 size: 14 residues. Trimming took off 2 bases at V and 8 bases at J, with 12 bases between the two ends. The CDR3 protein is CASSLSMGGEKLFF. The DNA for the CDR3 is TGTGCCAGCAGCTTATCAATGGGGGGGGAAAAACTGTTTTTT.